The present entry profiles one T cell receptor (beta chain) with its context. Sampling of blood occurred at baseline, cycle 4 day 1, and cycle 7 day 1. The sample comes from a study of OX40 agonist ivuxolimab in advanced cancers. Study overall: Three patients, one with hepatocellular carcinoma and two with cutaneous melanoma, achieved partial responses.

Sequencing was performed with immunoSEQ multiplex PCR; in TCRdb, only in-frame clones are kept and a portion is missing. The sample lists 75,000 to 100,000 clones, more than 75% occurring once. This TCR derives from an adult with an advanced solid tumor such as melanoma, head and neck, liver or kidney cancer. Here the sequenced sample was CD4+ or CD8+ T cells sorted from blood, taken in a trial of the OX40 agonist ivuxolimab.

DNA for the CDR3: TGCGCCAGCAGCCAAGATGGGGGGGTCATCTATGGCTACACCTTC. It is translated as CASSQDGGVIYGYTF. The rearrangement links TRBV4-1 to TRBJ1-2, with TRBD1 as a possible D gene (5 bases). V lost 0 bases to trimming and J lost 4 bases, with 12 bases between them. The CDR3 is made up of 15 amino acids. Germline V gene lookup returns CDR1 MGHRA and CDR2 YSYEKL.